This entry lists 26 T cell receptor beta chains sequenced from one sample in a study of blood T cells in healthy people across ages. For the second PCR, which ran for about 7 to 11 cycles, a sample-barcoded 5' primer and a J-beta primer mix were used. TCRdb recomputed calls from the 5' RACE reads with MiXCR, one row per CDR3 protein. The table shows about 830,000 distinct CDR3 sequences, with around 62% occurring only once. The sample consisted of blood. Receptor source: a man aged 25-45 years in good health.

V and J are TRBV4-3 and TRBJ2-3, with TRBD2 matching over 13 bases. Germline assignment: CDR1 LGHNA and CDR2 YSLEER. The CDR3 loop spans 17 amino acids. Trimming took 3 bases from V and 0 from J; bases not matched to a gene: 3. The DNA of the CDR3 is TGCGCCAGCAGCCAGAGGGGACTAGCGGGGAGCACAGATACGCAGTATTTT. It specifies CASSQRGLAGSTDTQYF.

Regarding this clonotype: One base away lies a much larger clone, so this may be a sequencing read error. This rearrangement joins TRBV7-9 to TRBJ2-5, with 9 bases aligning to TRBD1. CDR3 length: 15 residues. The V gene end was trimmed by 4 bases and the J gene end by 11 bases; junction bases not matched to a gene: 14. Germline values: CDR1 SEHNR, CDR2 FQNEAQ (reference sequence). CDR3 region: CASSSGTGIYNEQYF. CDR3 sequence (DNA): TGTGCCAGCAGCTCCGGGACAGGGATTTACAATGAGCAGTACTTC.

This CDR3 reads CASSLKRGSGNEQYF. In DNA, the CDR3 is TGTGCCAGCAGCTTAAAGCGGGGGAGTGGTAATGAGCAGTACTTC. The chain combines TRBV7-2 with TRBJ2-1; 8 bases align to TRBD2. The assigned J gene may be wrong: the sequence end matches TRBJ2-7 better. CDR1 and CDR2 (germline): SGHTA, FQGNSA. This CDR3 contains 15 residues.

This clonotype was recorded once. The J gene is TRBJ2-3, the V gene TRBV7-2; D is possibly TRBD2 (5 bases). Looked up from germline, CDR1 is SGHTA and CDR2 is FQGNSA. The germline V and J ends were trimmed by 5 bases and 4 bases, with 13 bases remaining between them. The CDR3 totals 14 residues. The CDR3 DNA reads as TGTGCCAGCAGCCGAGGGTTCGCCCCAGATACGCAGTATTTT. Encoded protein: CASSRGFAPDTQYF.

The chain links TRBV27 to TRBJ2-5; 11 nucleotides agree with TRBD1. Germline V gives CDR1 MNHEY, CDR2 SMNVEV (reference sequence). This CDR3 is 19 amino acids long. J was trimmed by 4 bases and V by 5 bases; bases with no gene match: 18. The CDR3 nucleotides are TGTGCCAGCAGTCTCAGCCCACCGGGACAGGGGGGGAACATAGAGACCCAGTACTTC. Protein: CASSLSPPGQGGNIETQYF.

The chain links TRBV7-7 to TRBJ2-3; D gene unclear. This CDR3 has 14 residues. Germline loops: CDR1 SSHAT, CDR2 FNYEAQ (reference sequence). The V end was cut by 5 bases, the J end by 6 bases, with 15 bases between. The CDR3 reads CASSLSTEADTQYF. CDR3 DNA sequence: TGTGCCAGCAGCCTCTCGACCGAGGCGGATACGCAGTATTTT. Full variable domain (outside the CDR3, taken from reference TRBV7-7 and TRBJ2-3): GAGVSQSPRYKVTKRGQDVTLRCDPISSHATLYWYQQALGQGPEFLTYFNYEAQPDKSGLPSDRFSAERPEGSISTLTIQRTEQRDSAMYRCASSLSTEADTQYFGPGTRLTVL.

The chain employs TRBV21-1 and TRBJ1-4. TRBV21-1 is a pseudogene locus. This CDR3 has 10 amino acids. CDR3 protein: CASSTEKLFF. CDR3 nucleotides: TGTGCCAGCAGCACTGAAAAACTGTTTTTT.

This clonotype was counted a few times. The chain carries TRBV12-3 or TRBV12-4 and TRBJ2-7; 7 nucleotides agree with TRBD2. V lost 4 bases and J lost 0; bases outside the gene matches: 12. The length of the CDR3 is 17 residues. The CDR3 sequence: CASSSGERDGFSYEQYF. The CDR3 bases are TGTGCCAGCAGTTCAGGAGAGCGGGACGGCTTCTCCTACGAGCAGTACTTC.

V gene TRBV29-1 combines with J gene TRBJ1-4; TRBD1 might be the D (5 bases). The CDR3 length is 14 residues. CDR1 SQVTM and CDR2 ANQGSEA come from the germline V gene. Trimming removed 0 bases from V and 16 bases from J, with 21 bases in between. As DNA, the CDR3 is TGCAGCGTTGAAGATACTAGAAGAGGGGACGGTACGTTTTTT. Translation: CSVEDTRRGDGTFF.

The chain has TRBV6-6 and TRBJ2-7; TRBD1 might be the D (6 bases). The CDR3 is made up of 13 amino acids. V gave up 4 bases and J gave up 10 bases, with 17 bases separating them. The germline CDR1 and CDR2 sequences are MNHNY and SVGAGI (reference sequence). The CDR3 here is CASSSTSGQPQYF. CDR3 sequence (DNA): TGTGCCAGCAGTTCGACCTCAGGACAGCCACAGTACTTC.

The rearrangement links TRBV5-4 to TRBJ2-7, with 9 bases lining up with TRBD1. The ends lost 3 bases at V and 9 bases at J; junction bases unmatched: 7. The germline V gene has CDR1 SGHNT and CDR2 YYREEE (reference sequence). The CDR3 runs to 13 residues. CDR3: CASSSGTGSMQYF. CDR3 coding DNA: TGTGCCAGCAGCTCCGGGACAGGGAGTATGCAGTACTTC.

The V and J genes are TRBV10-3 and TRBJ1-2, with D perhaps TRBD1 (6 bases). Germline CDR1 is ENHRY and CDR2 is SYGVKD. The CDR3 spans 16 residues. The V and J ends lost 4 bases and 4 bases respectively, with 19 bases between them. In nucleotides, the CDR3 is TGTGCCATCAGTGGATGGGGGGGGGCACAGTCCTATGGCTACACCTTC. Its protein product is CAISGWGGAQSYGYTF.

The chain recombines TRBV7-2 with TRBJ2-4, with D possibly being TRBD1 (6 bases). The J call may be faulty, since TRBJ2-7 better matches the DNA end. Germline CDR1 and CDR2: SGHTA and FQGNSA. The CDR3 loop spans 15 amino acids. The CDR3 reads CASSLDGTSIYEQYF. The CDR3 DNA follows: TGTGCCAGCAGCTTAGATGGGACATCGATCTACGAGCAGTACTTC.

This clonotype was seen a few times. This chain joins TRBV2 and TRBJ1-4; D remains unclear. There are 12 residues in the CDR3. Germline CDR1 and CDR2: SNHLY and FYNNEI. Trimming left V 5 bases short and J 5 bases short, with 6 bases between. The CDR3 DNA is TGTGCCAGCAGTTATGGGAATGAAAAACTGTTTTTT. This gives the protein CASSYGNEKLFF.

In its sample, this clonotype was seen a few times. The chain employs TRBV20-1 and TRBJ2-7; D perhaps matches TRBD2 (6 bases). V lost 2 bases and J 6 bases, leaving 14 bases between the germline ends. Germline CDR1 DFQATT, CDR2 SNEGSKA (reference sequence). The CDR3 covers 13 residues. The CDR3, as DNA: TGCAGTGCTAGACCCCACCAGGGAGGCGAGCAGTACTTC. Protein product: CSARPHQGGEQYF.

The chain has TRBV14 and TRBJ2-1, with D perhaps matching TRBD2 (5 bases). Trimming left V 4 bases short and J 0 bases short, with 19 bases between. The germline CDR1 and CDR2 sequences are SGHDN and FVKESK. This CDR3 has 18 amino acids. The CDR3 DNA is TGTGCCAGCAGCCCACCCCATATTGCGGGCCCCTCCTACAATGAGCAGTTCTTC. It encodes CASSPPHIAGPSYNEQFF.

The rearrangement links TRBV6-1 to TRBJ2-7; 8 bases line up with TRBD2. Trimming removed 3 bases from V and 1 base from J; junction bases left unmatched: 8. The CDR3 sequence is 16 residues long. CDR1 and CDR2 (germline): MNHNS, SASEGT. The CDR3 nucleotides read TGTGCCAGCAGTGAGGAGGATAGCGGGGTTTCCTACGAGCAGTACTTC. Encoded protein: CASSEEDSGVSYEQYF.

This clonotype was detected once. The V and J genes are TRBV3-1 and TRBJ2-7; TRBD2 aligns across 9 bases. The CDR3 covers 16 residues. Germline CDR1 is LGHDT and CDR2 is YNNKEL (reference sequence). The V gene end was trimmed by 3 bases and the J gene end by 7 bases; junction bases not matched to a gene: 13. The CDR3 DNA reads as TGTGCCAGCAGCCAGGACCCAGCGGGGGGCCGTGGAGAGCAGTACTTC. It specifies CASSQDPAGGRGEQYF.

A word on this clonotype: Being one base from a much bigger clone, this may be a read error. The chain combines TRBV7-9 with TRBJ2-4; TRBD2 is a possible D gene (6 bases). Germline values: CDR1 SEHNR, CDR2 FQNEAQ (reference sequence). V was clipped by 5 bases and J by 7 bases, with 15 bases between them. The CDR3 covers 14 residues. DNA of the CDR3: TGTGCCAGCAGCCGGGGCCACGCGGGGAACATTCAGTACTTC. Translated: CASSRGHAGNIQYF.

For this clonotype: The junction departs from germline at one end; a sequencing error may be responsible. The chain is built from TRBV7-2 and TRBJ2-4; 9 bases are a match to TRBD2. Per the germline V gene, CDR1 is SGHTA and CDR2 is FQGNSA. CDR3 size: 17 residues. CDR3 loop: CASSFAGGPLGKNTQYF. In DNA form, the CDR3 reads TGTGCCAGCAGCTTTGCGGGGGGGCCCCTGGGCAAAAACACTCAGTACTTC.

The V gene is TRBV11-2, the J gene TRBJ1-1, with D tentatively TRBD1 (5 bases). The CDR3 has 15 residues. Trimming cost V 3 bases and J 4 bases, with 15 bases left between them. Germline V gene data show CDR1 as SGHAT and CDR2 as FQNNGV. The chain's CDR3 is CASSLGGSGPTEAFF. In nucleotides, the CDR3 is TGTGCCAGCAGCTTGGGGGGGTCGGGGCCCACTGAAGCTTTCTTT.

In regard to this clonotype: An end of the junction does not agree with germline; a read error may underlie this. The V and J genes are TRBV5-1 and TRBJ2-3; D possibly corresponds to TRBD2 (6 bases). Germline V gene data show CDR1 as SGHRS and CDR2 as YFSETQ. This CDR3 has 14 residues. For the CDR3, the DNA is TGCGCCGGCAGCTTGGCGGGGTTTACAGATACGCAGTATTTT. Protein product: CAGSLAGFTDTQYF.

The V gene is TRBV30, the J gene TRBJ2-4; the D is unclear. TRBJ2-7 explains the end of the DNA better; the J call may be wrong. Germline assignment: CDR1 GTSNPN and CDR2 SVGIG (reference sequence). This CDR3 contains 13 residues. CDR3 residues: CAWSVHFIYEQYF. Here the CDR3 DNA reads TGTGCCTGGAGTGTACACTTCATTTACGAGCAGTACTTC.

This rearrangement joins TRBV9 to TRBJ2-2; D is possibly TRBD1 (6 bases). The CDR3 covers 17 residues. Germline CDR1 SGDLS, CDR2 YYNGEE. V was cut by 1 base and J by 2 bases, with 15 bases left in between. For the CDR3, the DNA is TGTGCCAGCAGCGTAAGCAGGACAGAGCACAACACCGGGGAGCTGTTTTTT. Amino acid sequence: CASSVSRTEHNTGELFF.

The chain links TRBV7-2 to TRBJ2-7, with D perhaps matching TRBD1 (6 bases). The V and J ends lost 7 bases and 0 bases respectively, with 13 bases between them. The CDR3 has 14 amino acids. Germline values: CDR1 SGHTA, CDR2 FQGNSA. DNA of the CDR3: TGTGCCAGCACCCATGACAGGTTCTCCTACGAGCAGTACTTC. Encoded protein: CASTHDRFSYEQYF.

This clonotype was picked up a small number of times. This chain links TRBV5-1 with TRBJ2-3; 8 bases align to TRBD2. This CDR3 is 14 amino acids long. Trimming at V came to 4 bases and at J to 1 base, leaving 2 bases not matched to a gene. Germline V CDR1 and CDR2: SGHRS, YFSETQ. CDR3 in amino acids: CASSAGLGTDTQYF. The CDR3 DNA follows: TGCGCCAGCAGCGCGGGACTAGGCACAGATACGCAGTATTTT.